Listed here are 24 T cell receptor beta chains from one sample, sequenced in a study of CXCR3-negative and CXCR3-positive naive CD8 T cells. General study findings and limits: Naive cells with CXCR3 showed TRB CDR3s that were more hydrophobic than those in CXCR3-negative naive cells.

The study made its TRB cDNA libraries by 5' RACE, adding UMI labels. TCRdb re-analyzed the 5' RACE reads; it lists each CDR3 protein once, without DNA. The specimen's table records 50,000 or so distinct CDR3 sequences. The antigens for these receptors are not known. Specimen: naive CXCR3+ CD8+ T cells from blood. Regarding subset: CD45RO-CCR7+CD27+CD95- naive CD8+ T cells expressing CXCR3 (TNR3+). These receptors originate from a human donor in good health. Some clones in this sample may be carry-over from other donors' samples.

The chain is built from TRBV6-5 and TRBJ1-1; no DNA is available, so the TRBD1 call from TCRdb remains unchecked. This CDR3 has 15 amino acids. The V gene's germline CDR1 is MNHEY and CDR2 SVGAGI. The CDR3 sequence: CASSYSRQGNTEAFF.

The chain couples TRBV28 to TRBJ2-7; TCRdb gives TRBD1 as the D gene, but with no DNA this cannot be confirmed. Germline V gives CDR1 MDHEN, CDR2 SYDVKM. This CDR3 is built from 15 residues. The CDR3 is CASSFFHRASYEQYF. Combining the CDR3 with reference TRBV28 and TRBJ2-7 gives the whole variable domain DVKVTQSSRYLVKRTGEKVFLECVQDMDHENMFWYRQDPGLGLRLIYFSYDVKMKEKGDIPEGYSVSREKKERFSLILESASTNQTSMYLCASSFFHRASYEQYFGPGTRLTVT.

The V gene is TRBV4-3, the J gene TRBJ2-7; TCRdb outputs TRBD1, but without DNA this stays unchecked. The CDR3 length is 14 residues. Germline assignment: CDR1 LGHNA and CDR2 YSLEER. The chain's CDR3 is CASSQGTGVYEQYF.

The chain joins TRBV10-1 to TRBJ1-1; the D call of TRBD1 rests on TCRdb alone, since no DNA is present to check it. This CDR3 has 13 amino acids. From germline, CDR1 is WNHNN and CDR2 SYGVQD (reference sequence). CDR3 in amino acids: CASSEAWGREAFF.

V and J are TRBV15 and TRBJ2-2; TCRdb gives TRBD2 as the D gene, but with no DNA this cannot be confirmed. The length of the CDR3 is 17 residues. The V gene's germline CDR1 is LNHNV and CDR2 YYDKDF (reference sequence). Here the CDR3 reads CATSTGSGALNTGELFF.

The rearrangement joins TRBV10-3 to TRBJ2-2; TCRdb returns TRBD1, unconfirmable since there is no DNA. This CDR3 has 14 amino acids. Germline assignment: CDR1 ENHRY and CDR2 SYGVKD. CDR3 amino acids: CAISVTASTGELFF.

The rearrangement links TRBV7-2 to TRBJ2-3; TCRdb selects TRBD2, and the lack of DNA leaves this call unchecked. CDR3 length: 16 residues. CDR1 and CDR2 from the germline V gene are SGHTA and FQGNSA. CDR3 loop: CASSLAPGPSTDTQYF.

This chain joins TRBV9 and TRBJ2-3; TCRdb gives TRBD1 as the D gene, but with no DNA this cannot be confirmed. The CDR3 has 14 amino acids. CDR1 and CDR2 from the germline V gene are SGDLS and YYNGEE. CDR3 region: CASSSGQSTDTQYF.

The genes are TRBV10-2 and TRBJ2-5; TCRdb reports TRBD2, a call that lacks DNA to check it against. The CDR3 is made up of 15 amino acids. Germline V lookup: CDR1 WSHSY, CDR2 SAAADI. CDR3 sequence reads: CASRGLAGFRETQYF.

The V and J genes are TRBV7-9 and TRBJ2-3; as DNA is missing, the TRBD1 call by TCRdb cannot be tested. The CDR3 has 14 residues. Germline assignment: CDR1 SEHNR and CDR2 FQNEAQ (reference sequence). This CDR3 is CASSRHGSTDTQYF.

This chain uses TRBV4-2 with TRBJ1-1. This CDR3 has 11 amino acids. Germline lookup yields CDR1 LGHNA and CDR2 YNFKEQ. CDR3 residues: CASSRSGEAFF.

The chain carries TRBV5-1 and TRBJ2-1; TCRdb designates TRBD2, a call that cannot be tested without DNA. This CDR3 has 16 residues. Germline V CDR1 and CDR2: SGHRS, YFSETQ. CDR3 in amino acids: CASSWGASGDYNEQFF.

This chain connects TRBV12-3 or TRBV12-4 to TRBJ2-7; the D call from TCRdb, TRBD1, cannot be confirmed without DNA. The CDR3 extends over 14 amino acids. The CDR3 sequence: CASSPRQVSYEQYF.

The J gene is TRBJ1-2, the V gene TRBV9. Germline lookup yields CDR1 SGDLS and CDR2 YYNGEE. CDR3 length equals 11 residues. The CDR3 sequence: CASSVGRQFAF.

J is TRBJ2-3 and V is TRBV9. This CDR3 has 17 amino acids. CDR1 SGDLS and CDR2 YYNGEE come from the germline V gene. The CDR3 sequence: CASSVRPWGLDTDTQYF.

J is TRBJ2-1 and V is TRBV6-2 or TRBV6-3; TCRdb picks TRBD1, but there is no DNA to check that call. Germline V gives CDR1 MNHEY, CDR2 SVGEGT. This CDR3 contains 14 residues. This CDR3 is CASDPGRSYNEQFF.

The chain has TRBV12-3 or TRBV12-4 and TRBJ2-7; the TRBD1 assignment by TCRdb is unverifiable without DNA. This CDR3 contains 13 residues. The CDR3 reads CASERGDSYEQYF.

V and J are TRBV20-1 and TRBJ1-2; TCRdb's D gene call, TRBD1, goes unchecked for lack of DNA. The CDR3 runs to 16 residues. Germline CDR1 and CDR2: DFQATT and SNEGSKA (reference sequence). The CDR3 spells CSASPGTGVGNDGYTF.

The genes are TRBV20-1 and TRBJ1-1. CDR1 is DFQATT, CDR2 SNEGSKA, per germline (reference sequence). This CDR3 region has 12 residues. CDR3 sequence: CSATRRDTEAFF.

V usage is TRBV15 and J usage is TRBJ1-5; the D call of TRBD1 rests on TCRdb alone, since no DNA is present to check it. Germline V gives CDR1 LNHNV, CDR2 YYDKDF (reference sequence). The CDR3 has 17 amino acids. CDR3 loop: CATSSDQGGVSNQPQHF.

The chain employs TRBV27 and TRBJ2-7; TCRdb picks TRBD1, but there is no DNA to check that call. Germline CDR1 MNHEY, CDR2 SMNVEV (reference sequence). CDR3 length: 13 amino acids. The CDR3 sequence: CASNSQGAYEQYF.

The CDR3 loop reads CSVENGLVDEQYF. The genes are TRBV29-1 and TRBJ2-7; TCRdb's assignment of TRBD2 cannot be checked, as there is no DNA. CDR1 is SQVTM, CDR2 ANQGSEA, per germline. The CDR3 consists of 13 residues.

The chain combines TRBV5-6 with TRBJ2-7. The CDR3 has 13 amino acids. Germline V lookup: CDR1 SGHDT, CDR2 YYEEEE. CDR3 residues: CASSLDLSYEQYF.

The chain recombines TRBV12-3 or TRBV12-4 with TRBJ2-1; the TRBD2 assignment by TCRdb is unverifiable without DNA. The CDR3 consists of 14 residues. The CDR3 sequence: CASTLGGLAGSEVF.